The clone carrying this T cell receptor (beta chain) was counted a few times. This sample is drawn from a study of human T cells and chemical hapten exposure. The time point is: patch test 2, 6 weeks after DPC sensitization. The treatment here: therapeutic diphenylcyclopropenone sensitization with weekly scalp DPC. Unfractionated whole blood was the source of the extracted total RNA. A single record per CDR3 protein comes from TCRdb applying MiXCR to the RACE reads. The profile shows just over 350,000 distinct CDR3 sequences, about 6% of them singletons. The sequence derives from a woman aged 18-29 years with alopecia areata. Some clones in this sample may be carry-over from other donors' samples. Sequencing was performed on whole blood, taken in connection with sensitization to the hapten diphenylcyclopropenone (DPC).

The CDR3 reads CSARAAGALGNSPLHF. DNA for the CDR3: TGCAGTGCTAGAGCGGCAGGGGCCCTGGGAAATTCACCCCTCCACTTT. The V and J genes are TRBV20-1 and TRBJ1-6, with D possibly TRBD1 on 6 matching bases. The CDR3 is made up of 16 amino acids. Germline V gene sequence: CDR1 DFQATT, CDR2 SNEGSKA (reference sequence). V dropped 1 base and J dropped 7 bases, with 17 bases sitting between them.